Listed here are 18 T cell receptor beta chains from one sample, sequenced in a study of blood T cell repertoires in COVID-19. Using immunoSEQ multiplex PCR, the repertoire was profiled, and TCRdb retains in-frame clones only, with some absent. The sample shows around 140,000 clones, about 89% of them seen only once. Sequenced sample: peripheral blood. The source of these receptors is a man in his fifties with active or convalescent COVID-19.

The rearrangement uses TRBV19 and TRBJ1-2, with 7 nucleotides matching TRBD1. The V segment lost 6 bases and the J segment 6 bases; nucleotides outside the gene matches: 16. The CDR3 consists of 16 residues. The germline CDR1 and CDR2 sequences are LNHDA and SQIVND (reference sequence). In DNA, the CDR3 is TGTGCCAGTAGATGGGATCGACAGGGAATTTCGGATGGCTACACCTTC. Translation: CASRWDRQGISDGYTF.

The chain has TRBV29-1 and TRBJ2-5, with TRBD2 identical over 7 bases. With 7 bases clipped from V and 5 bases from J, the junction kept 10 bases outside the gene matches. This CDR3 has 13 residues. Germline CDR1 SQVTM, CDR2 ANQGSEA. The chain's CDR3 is CSAGAGARETQYF. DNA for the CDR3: TGCAGCGCCGGGGCGGGAGCCAGGGAGACCCAGTACTTC.

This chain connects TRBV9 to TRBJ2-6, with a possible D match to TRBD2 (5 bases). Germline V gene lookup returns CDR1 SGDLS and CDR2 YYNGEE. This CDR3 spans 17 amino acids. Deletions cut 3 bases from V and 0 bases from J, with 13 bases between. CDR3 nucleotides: TGTGCCAGCAGCGAGAGGGATCCGCCCTCTGGGGCCAACGTCCTGACTTTC. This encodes CASSERDPPSGANVLTF.

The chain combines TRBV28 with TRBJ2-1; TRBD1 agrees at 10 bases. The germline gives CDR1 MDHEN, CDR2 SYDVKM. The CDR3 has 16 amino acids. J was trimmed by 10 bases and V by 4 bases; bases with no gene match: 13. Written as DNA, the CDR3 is TGTGCCAGCAGTTCTCGAGGGACAGGGGCCGTCAGGGAGCAGTTCTTC. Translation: CASSSRGTGAVREQFF. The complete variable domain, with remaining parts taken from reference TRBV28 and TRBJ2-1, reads DVKVTQSSRYLVKRTGEKVFLECVQDMDHENMFWYRQDPGLGLRLIYFSYDVKMKEKGDIPEGYSVSREKKERFSLILESASTNQTSMYLCASSSRGTGAVREQFFGPGTRLTVL.

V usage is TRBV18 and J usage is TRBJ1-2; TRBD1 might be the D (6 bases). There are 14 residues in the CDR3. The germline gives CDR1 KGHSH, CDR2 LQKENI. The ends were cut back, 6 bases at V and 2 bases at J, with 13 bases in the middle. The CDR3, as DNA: TGTGCCAGCTCGCTGAACAGGGAAAACTATGGCTACACCTTC. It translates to CASSLNRENYGYTF. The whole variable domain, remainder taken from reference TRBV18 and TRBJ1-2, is NAGVMQNPRHLVRRRGQEARLRCSPMKGHSHVYWYRQLPEEGLKFMVYLQKENIIDESGMPKERFSAEFPKEGPSILRIQQVVRGDSAAYFCASSLNRENYGYTFGSGTRLTVV.

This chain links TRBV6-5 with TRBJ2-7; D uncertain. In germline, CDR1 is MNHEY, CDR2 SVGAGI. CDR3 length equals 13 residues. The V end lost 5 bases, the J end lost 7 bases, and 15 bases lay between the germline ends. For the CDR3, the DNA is TGTGCCAGCAGTATGAAATCCTACCCGGAGCAGTACTTC. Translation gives CASSMKSYPEQYF.

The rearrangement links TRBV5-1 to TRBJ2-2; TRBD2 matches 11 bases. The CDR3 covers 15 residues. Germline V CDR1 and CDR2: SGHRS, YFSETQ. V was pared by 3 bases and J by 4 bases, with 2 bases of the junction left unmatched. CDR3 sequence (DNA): TGCGCCAGCAGCTCCGGGACTAGCGGCACCGGGGAGCTGTTTTTT. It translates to CASSSGTSGTGELFF.

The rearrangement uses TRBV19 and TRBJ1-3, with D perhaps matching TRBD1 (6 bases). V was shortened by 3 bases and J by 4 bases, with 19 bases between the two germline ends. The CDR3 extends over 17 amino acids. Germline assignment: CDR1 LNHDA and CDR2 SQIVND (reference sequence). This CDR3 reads CASSILGRGASGNTIYF. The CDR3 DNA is TGTGCCAGTAGTATTTTGGGCAGGGGAGCATCCGGAAACACCATATATTTT. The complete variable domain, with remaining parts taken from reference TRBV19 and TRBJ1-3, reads DGGITQSPKYLFRKEGQNVTLSCEQNLNHDAMYWYRQDPGQGLRLIYYSQIVNDFQKGDIAEGYSVSREKKESFPLTVTSAQKNPTAFYLCASSILGRGASGNTIYFGEGSWLTVV.

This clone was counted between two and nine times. The CDR3 spells CASSAHWDRSLQGYNSPLHF. CDR3 DNA sequence: TGCGCCAGCAGCGCCCACTGGGACAGGTCGCTGCAGGGCTATAATTCACCCCTCCACTTT. This chain joins TRBV4-3 and TRBJ1-6; 8 bases map to TRBD1. The V segment lost 5 bases and the J segment 3 bases; nucleotides outside the gene matches: 18. The CDR3 sequence is 20 residues long. Per the germline V gene, CDR1 is LGHNA and CDR2 is YSLEER.

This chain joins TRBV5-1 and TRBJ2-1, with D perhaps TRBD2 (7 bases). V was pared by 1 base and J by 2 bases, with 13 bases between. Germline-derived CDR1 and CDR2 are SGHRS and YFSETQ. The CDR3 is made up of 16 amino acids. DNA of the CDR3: TGCGCCAGCAGCTTGAAGGGGGGGCTCACCTACAATGAGCAGTTCTTC. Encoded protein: CASSLKGGLTYNEQFF.

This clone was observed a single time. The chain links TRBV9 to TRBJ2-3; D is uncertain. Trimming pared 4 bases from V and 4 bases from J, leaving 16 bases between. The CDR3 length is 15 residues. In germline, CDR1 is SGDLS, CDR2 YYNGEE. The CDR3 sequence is CASSKASLTPDTQYF. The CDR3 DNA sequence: TGTGCCAGCAGCAAAGCGTCCCTAACACCAGATACGCAGTATTTT.

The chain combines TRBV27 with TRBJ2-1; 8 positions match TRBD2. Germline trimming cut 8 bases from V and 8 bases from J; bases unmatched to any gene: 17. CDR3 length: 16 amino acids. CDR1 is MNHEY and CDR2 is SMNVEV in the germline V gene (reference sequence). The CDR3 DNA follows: TGTGCCAGCTCCCCCTCGGGGGGGGAGCAGATAGATGAGCAGTTCTTC. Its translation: CASSPSGGEQIDEQFF.

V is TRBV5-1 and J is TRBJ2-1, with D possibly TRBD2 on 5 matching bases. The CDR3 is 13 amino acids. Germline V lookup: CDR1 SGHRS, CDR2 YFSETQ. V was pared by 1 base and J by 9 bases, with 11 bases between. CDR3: CASSLFEGSEQFF. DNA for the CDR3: TGCGCCAGCAGCTTGTTTGAGGGTAGTGAGCAGTTCTTC.

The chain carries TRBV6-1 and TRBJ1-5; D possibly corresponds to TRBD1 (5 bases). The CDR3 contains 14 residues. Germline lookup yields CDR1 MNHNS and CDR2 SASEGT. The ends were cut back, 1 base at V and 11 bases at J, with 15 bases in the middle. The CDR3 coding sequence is TGTGCCAGCAGTGAAGGTCAGGGTAATCTCGCCCAGCATTTT. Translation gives CASSEGQGNLAQHF.

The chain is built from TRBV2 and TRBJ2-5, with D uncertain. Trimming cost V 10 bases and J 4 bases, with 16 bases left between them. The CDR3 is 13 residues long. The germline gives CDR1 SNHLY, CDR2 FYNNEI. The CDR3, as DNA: TGTGCCACCCCTGCGCGACGAGGAGAGACCCAGTACTTC. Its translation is CATPARRGETQYF. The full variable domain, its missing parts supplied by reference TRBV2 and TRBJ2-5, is EPEVTQTPSHQVTQMGQEVILRCVPISNHLYFYWYRQILGQKVEFLVSFYNNEISEKSEIFDDQFSVERPDGSNFTLKIRSTKLEDSAMYFCATPARRGETQYFGPGTRLLVL.

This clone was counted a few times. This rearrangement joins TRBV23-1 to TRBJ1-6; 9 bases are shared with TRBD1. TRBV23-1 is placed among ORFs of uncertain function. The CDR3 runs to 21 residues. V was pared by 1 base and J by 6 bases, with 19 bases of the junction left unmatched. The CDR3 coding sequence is TGCGCCAGCAGTCAATTCTTCCGGGACAGGGTCCGAAGGTGCGGTAATTCACCCCTCCACTTT. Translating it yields CASSQFFRDRVRRCGNSPLHF.

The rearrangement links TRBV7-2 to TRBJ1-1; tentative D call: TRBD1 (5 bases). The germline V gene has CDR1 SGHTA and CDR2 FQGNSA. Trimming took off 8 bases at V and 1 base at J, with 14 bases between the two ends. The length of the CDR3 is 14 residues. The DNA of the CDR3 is TGTGCCAGCCCCCGTCTAGGGGCGAACACTGAAGCTTTCTTT. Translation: CASPRLGANTEAFF.

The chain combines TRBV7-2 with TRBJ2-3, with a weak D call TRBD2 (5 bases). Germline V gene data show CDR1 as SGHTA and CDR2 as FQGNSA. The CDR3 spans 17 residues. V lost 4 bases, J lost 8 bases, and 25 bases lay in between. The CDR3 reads CASSSSLTGTTSSTQYF. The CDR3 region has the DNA TGTGCCAGCAGCTCAAGCCTTACGGGAACTACGTCGAGTACGCAGTATTTT.